Listed below are T cell receptor beta chains from one sample, sequenced in a study of CD8 T cells in Susac syndrome. One entry per CDR3 protein results from TCRdb running MiXCR on the immunoSEQ multiplex PCR reads. This sample has 300,000 to 350,000 distinct CDR3 sequences, with just over 90% found just once. Specimen: CD4+ T cells from PBMCs. All receptors come from a human donor with multiple sclerosis. Both conserved end residues are part of each CDR3. The D gene is left open where the match is weak. Expanded clones get a size class; other rows say once, few or many, or leave the size out.

clone_size,v_call,j_call,cdr3_length,d_call,cdr3_aa,cdr3_nt
.,TRBV9,TRBJ1-4,14,.,CASSAQGRGEKLFF,TGTGCCAGCAGCGCACAGGGACGGGGTGAAAAACTGTTTTTT
.,TRBV18,TRBJ1-2,18,.,CASSPPFPLRDTNYGYTF,TGTGCCAGCTCACCCCCTTTCCCCCTCCGGGACACCAACTATGGCTACACCTTC
.,TRBV12-3/TRBV12-4,TRBJ1-5,15,TRBD1,CASRGQGVDNQPQHF,TGTGCCAGCAGGGGACAGGGGGTTGACAATCAGCCCCAGCATTTT
.,TRBV12-3/TRBV12-4,TRBJ2-5,14,.,CASSPRKGKETQYF,TGTGCCAGCAGCCCCCGGAAGGGGAAAGAGACCCAGTACTTC
once,TRBV7-2,TRBJ2-1,15,.,CASSLASLTASEQFF,TGTGCCAGCAGCTTAGCTTCCCTGACGGCCTCGGAGCAGTTCTTC
.,TRBV5-4,TRBJ2-7,15,TRBD1,CASSLAKTGSYEQYF,TGTGCCAGCAGCTTGGCTAAGACAGGGTCCTACGAGCAGTACTTC
.,TRBV11-2,TRBJ2-3,15,TRBD2,CASTQTGGPTDTQYF,TGTGCCAGCACTCAGACGGGGGGGCCCACAGATACGCAGTATTTT
.,TRBV29-1,TRBJ1-1,11,.,CSVEGKTEAFF,TGCAGCGTTGAGGGGAAGACTGAAGCTTTCTTT
.,TRBV18,TRBJ2-2,16,TRBD2,CASSPVAGLNTGELFF,TGTGCCAGCTCACCCGTAGCGGGGTTGAACACCGGGGAGCTGTTTTTT
.,TRBV7-9,TRBJ1-6,16,.,CASSSSPGFNNSPLHF,TGTGCCAGCAGCTCCAGTCCCGGGTTTAACAATTCACCCCTCCACTTT
.,TRBV20-1,TRBJ2-3,11,.,CSEAGKDTQYF,TGCAGTGAAGCGGGTAAAGATACGCAGTATTTT
.,TRBV4-2,TRBJ1-2,14,.,CASSQGGRRVGYTF,TGTGCCAGCAGCCAGGGTGGACGTCGGGTTGGCTACACCTTC
.,TRBV5-1,TRBJ2-5,15,TRBD2,CASSLRTSGGETQYF,TGCGCCAGCAGCTTGAGGACTAGCGGGGGAGAGACCCAGTACTTC
.,TRBV30,TRBJ1-6,14,.,CAWSVEPHNSPLHF,TGTGCCTGGAGTGTAGAGCCTCATAATTCACCCCTCCACTTT
.,TRBV6-2/TRBV6-3,TRBJ1-2,18,TRBD1,CASRHRGIDPDRHYGYTF,TGTGCCAGCAGACACAGGGGGATTGATCCCGATCGCCACTATGGCTACACCTTC
.,TRBV12-3/TRBV12-4,TRBJ1-6,15,TRBD1,CASTQLATGNSPLHF,TGTGCCAGCACCCAACTCGCGACAGGGAATTCACCCCTCCACTTT